The text below deals with one T cell receptor beta chain. Its target is unknown. Its ends do not fully match the called genes, so a read error is possible. CDR1 and CDR2 from the germline V gene are SEHNR and FQNEAQ (reference sequence). The length of the CDR3 is 16 residues. The sample is drawn from a study of cytomegalovirus exposure and HLA in healthy donors. Study findings and constraints: Per published reports, the classifier diagnosed cytomegalovirus status with high specificity and sensitivity.

PCR involved 60 Vbeta and 13 Jbeta primers. Libraries were prepared by immunoSEQ multiplex PCR; TCRdb keeps only in-frame clonotypes and omits some of them. The sample has around 110,000 clones; roughly 80% are singletons. The TCR originated in a man aged 30 to 39 in good health and CMV-seropositive. The source material was PBMCs. The chain employs TRBV7-9 and TRBJ1-4; the match to TRBD1 covers 8 bases. CDR3 nucleotides: TGTTCCAGCAGCTCGACAGGGGAAGGTTCGTTCGAAAAACTGTTTTTT. Translating gives CSSSSTGEGSFEKLFF.